This T cell receptor beta chain was recovered during a study of shared clonotypes between healthy human individuals. Recent vaccinations or acute infections were absent in the healthy HIV-negative adult donors. There were only Caucasian adults among the donors, and all lived in Nashville, Tennessee. V lost 4 bases and J 5 bases, leaving 5 bases between the germline ends. Germline CDR1 is SEHNR and CDR2 is FQNEAQ (reference sequence). The length of the CDR3 is 11 residues. Sequenced by immunoSEQ multiplex PCR; TCRdb stores in-frame clones only, minus some. The table includes about 490,000 clones, 79% detected once.

Sequencing used PBMCs. The gene calls are TRBV7-9 and TRBJ1-1, with a weak D call TRBD1 (5 bases). This clonotype was obtained from a woman between 35 and 50 years old in good health. Some clones in this sample may be carry-over from other donors' samples. This chain's CDR3 is CASSSGTEAFF. CDR3 sequence (DNA): TGTGCCAGCAGCTCAGGGACTGAAGCTTTCTTT.